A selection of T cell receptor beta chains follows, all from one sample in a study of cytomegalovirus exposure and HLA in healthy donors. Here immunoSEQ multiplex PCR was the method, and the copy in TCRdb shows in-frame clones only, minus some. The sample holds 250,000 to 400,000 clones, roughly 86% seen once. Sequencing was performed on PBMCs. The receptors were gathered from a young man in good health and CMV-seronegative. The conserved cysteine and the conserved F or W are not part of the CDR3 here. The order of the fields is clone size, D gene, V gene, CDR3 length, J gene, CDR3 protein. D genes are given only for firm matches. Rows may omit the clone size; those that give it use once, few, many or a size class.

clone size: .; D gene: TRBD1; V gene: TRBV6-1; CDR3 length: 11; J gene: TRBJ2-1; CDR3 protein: ASRTGGLREQF
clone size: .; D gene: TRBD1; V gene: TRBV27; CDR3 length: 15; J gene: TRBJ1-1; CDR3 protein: ASSPTRTGVMNTEAF
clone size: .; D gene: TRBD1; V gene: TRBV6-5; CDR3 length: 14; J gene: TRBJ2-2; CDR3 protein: ASSYPGTVNTGELF
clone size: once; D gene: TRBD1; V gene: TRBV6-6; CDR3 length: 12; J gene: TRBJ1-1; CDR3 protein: ASSPGTVGTEAF
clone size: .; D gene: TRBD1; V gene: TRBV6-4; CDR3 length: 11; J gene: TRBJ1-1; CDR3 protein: ASSQGASTEAF
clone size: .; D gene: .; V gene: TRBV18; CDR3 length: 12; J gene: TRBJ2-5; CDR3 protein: ASSPRGDQETQY
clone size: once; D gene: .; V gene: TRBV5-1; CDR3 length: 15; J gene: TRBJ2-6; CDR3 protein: ASSPGVFSFGANVLT
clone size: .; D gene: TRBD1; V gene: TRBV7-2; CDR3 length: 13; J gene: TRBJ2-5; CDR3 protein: ASSPDRGRWETQY
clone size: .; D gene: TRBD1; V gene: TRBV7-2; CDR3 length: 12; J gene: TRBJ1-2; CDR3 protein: ASSPQGVQGGYT
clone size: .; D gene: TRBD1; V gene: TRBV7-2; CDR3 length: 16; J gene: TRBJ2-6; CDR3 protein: ASSLRDRTSPGANVLT
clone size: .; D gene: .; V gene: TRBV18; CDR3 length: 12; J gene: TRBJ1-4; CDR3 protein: ASSPPSLIPQLF
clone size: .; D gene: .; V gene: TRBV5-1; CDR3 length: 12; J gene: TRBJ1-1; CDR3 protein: ASSLVPGGTEAF
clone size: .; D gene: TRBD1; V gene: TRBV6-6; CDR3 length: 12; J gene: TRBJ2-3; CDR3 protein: ASSWDRVTDTQY
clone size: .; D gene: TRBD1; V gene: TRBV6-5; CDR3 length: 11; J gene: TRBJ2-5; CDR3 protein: ASTGGTVETQY
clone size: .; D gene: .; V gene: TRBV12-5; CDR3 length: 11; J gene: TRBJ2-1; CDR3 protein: ASGSGLTDFQF
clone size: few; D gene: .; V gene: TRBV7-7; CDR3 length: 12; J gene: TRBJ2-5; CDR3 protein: ASSLDGPPETQY
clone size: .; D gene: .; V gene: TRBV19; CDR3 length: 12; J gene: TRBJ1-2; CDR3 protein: ASSVAWANYGYT
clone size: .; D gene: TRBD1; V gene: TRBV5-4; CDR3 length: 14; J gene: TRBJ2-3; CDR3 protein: ASSLDRTGRTDTQY
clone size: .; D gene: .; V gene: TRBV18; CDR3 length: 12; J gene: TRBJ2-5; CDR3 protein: ASSRTLGEETQY
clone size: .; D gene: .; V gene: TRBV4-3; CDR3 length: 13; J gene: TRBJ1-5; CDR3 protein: ASSQESQGMQPQH
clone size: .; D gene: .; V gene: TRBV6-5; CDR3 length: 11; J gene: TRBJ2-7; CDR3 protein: ASNIGESYEQY
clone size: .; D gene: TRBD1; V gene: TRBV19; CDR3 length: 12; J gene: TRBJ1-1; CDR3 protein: ASGQGSVNTEAF
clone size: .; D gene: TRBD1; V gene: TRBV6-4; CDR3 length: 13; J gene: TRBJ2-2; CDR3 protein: ASSDRDRGTGELF
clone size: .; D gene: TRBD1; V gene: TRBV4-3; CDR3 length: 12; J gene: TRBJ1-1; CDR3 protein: ASSQDTGGAEAF